This TCR beta chain was recovered during a study of cytomegalovirus exposure and HLA in healthy donors. For this clone: Its antigen remains unknown.

CDR3 length: 13 amino acids. The trim removed 6 bases at V and 4 bases at J, leaving 4 bases unmatched. Germline CDR1 reads MNHEY; CDR2 reads SVGAGI. Study results and limitations: The authors excluded some V segments, including TRBV6-2 and TRBV6-3, as indistinguishable.

60 Vbeta and 13 Jbeta primers were used in PCR. Authors' processing steps: Later reanalysis found roughly 80 million unique TCR beta chains, around 9.9 million of them shared. Clones were read by immunoSEQ multiplex PCR, and TCRdb kept only the in-frame ones, dropping some. V and J calls plus clone size are reproduced from that table; the DNA served to infer D and trimming. The sample gives around 140,000 clones, approximately 80% of which show up once; approximately 0.94% is in the top ten. The sequencing input was PBMCs. This sequence joins TRBV6-5 and TRBJ1-2; TRBD1 matches 8 bases. The sequence was collected from an older woman in good health and CMV-seronegative. The CDR3 loop is CASSLDRVYGYTF. The CDR3 region has the DNA TGTGCCAGCAGCTTGGACAGGGTCTATGGCTACACCTTC.